This T cell receptor beta chain appears in the sequencing data of a study of glioma-infiltrating T cells after dendritic cell vaccination. As for the study in general: The vaccine used monocyte-derived dendritic cells pulsed overnight with autologous tumor lysate.

J gave up 2 bases and V 8 bases, and 8 bases lay outside the gene matches. CDR1 is LNHDA, CDR2 SQIVND, per germline (reference sequence). The CDR3 loop spans 15 amino acids. The primer mix had 60 V beta and 13 J beta primers. Using immunoSEQ multiplex PCR, the repertoire was profiled, and TCRdb retains in-frame clones only, with some absent. The sample includes about 50,000 clones, 70% to 90% of them seen just once. The time point is: after dendritic cell vaccination, including at tumor progression/relapse. Only patients with spare fresh-frozen tumor and over two years of follow-up were included. No glioblastoma patient carried an isocitrate dehydrogenase mutation.

This receptor was taken from a human donor with glioblastoma. The chain uses TRBV19 and TRBJ2-7, with 11 bases that match TRBD2. The sequencing used blood, collected after dendritic cell vaccination. CDR3 amino acids: CASRQIAGGTYEQYF. The CDR3, as DNA: TGTGCCAGTCGACAGATAGCGGGGGGGACCTACGAGCAGTACTTC.